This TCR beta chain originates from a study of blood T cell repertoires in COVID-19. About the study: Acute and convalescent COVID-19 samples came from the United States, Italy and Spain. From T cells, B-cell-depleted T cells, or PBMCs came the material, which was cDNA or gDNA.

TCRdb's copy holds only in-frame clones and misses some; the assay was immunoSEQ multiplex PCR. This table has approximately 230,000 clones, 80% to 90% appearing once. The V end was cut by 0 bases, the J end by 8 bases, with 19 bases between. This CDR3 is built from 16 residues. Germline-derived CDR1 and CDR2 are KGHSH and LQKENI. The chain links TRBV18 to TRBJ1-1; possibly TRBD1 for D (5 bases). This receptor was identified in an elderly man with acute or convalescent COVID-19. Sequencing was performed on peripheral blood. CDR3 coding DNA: TGTGCCAGCTCACCACCGGGTGCGGGGGACGTTACGGAAGCTTTCTTT. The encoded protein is CASSPPGAGDVTEAFF.